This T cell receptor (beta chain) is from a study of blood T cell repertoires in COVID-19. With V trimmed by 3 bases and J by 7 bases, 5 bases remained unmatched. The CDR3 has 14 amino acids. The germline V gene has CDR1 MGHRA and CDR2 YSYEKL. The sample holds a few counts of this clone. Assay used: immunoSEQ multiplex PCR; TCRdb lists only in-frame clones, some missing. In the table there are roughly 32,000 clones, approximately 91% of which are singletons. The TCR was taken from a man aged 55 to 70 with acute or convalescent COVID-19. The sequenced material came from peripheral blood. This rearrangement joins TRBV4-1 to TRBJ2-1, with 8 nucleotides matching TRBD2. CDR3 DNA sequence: TGCGCCAGCAGCCAGGGACTAGTTAGGAATGAGCAGTTCTTC. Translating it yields CASSQGLVRNEQFF.